The TCR beta chain under discussion was sequenced for a study of CD8+ T cells in alopecia areata. For the study at large: Skin from roughly 6-13-month-old C3H/HeJ graft donors with spontaneous alopecia went to roughly 6-10-week-old female C3H/HeJ mice. General study points: Normal scalp had lower clonality than lesional scalp, with alopecia totalis/universalis lesions showing this most strongly. Against the mouse data, patients shared TCRs less clearly, possibly for HLA reasons.

In regard to this clone: The antigen is not known. Gene names and germline match the mouse. The read stops 4 residues short of the end of the CDR3; the missing end is completed from the germline J gene.

cDNA reverse transcribed from extracted RNA served as the sequencing template. Only in-frame clones appear in the TCRdb table, and some are missing; sequencing was by immunoSEQ multiplex PCR. The sample presents around 100,000 clones, none singletons. Germline CDR1 reads NSQYPW; CDR2 reads LRSPGD (reference sequence). J lost 3 bases, V lost 7 bases, and 6 bases had no gene match. The CDR3 consists of 14 residues. The V and J genes are TRBV1 and TRBJ2-5; 8 bases are a match to TRBD2. The sequenced sample was lesional skin. This clonotype was obtained from a C3H/HeJ mouse with alopecia areata. The strain's MHC haplotype is H2-k. The CDR3 sequence: CTCKRNWGQDTQYF. The CDR3 bases that were read are TGCACCTGCAAGAGAAACTGGGGGCAAGAC. Filled out from reference TRBV1 and TRBJ2-5, the complete variable domain reads VTLLEQNPRWRLVPRGQAVNLRCILKNSQYPWMSWYQQDLQKQLQWLFTLRSPGDKEVKSLPGADYLATRVTDTELRLQVANMSQGRTLYCTCKRNWGQDTQYFGPGTRLLVL.